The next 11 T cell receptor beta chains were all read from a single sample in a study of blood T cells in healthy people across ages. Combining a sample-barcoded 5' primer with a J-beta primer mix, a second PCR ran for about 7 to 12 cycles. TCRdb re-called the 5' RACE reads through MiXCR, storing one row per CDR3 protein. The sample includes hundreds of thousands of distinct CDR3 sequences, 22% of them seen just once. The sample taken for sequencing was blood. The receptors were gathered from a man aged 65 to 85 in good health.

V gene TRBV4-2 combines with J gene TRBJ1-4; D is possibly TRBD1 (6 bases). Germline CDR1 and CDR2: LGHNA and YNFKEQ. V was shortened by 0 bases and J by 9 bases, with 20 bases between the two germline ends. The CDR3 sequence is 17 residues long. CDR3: CASSQDVGHRVRKKLFF. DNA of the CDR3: TGTGCCAGCAGCCAAGACGTGGGGCACAGGGTACGTAAAAAACTGTTTTTT.

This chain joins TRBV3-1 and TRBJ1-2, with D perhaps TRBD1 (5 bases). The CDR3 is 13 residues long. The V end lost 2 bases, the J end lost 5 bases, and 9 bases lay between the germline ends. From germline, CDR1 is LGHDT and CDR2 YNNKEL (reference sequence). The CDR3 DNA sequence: TGTGCCAGCAGCCAACGGGGACCTTATGGCTACACCTTC. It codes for CASSQRGPYGYTF.

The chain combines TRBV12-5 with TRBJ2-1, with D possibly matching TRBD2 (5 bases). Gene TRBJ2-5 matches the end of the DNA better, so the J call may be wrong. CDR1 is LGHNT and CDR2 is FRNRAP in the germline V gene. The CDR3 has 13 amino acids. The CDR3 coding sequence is TGTGCTAGTGGTTCCCTTCGAGGGGAGACCCAGTACTTC. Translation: CASGSLRGETQYF.

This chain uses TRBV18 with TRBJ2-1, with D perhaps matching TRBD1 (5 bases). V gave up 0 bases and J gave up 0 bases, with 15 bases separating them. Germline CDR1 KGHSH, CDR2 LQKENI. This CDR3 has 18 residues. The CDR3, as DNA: TGTGCCAGCTCACCACCGCTTCATGGACACTGCTCCTACAATGAGCAGTTCTTC. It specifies CASSPPLHGHCSYNEQFF.

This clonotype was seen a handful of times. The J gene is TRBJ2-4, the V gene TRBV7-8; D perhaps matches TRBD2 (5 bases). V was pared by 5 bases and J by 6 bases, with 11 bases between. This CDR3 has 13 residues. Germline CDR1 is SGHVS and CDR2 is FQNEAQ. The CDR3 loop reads CASSAELVNIQYF. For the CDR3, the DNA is TGTGCCAGCAGCGCAGAACTAGTAAACATTCAGTACTTC.

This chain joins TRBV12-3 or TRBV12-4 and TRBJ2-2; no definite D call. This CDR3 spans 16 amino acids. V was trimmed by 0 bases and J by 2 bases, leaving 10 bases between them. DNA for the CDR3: TGTGCCAGCAGTTTAGCGGCGACAATTAACACCGGGGAGCTGTTTTTT. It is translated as CASSLAATINTGELFF.

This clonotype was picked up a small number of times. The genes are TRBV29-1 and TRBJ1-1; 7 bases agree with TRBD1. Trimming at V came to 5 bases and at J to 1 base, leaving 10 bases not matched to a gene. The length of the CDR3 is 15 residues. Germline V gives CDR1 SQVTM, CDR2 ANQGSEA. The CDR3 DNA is TGCAGCGTTCTGACAGGGCGTCACCCGAACACTGAAGCTTTCTTT. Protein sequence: CSVLTGRHPNTEAFF.

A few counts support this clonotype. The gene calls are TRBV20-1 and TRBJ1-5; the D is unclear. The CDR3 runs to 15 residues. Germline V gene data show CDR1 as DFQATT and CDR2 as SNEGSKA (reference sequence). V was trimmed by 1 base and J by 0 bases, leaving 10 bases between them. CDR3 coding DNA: TGCAGTGCTAGAGGGTCAGGATATAGCAATCAGCCCCAGCATTTT. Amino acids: CSARGSGYSNQPQHF.

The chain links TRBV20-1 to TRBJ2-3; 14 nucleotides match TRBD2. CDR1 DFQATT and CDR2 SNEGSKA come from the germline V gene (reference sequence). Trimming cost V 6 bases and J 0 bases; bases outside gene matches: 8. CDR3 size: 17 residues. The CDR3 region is CSARLAGGAPSTDTQYF. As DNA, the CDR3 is TGCAGTGCACGACTAGCGGGGGGGGCGCCTAGCACAGATACGCAGTATTTT.

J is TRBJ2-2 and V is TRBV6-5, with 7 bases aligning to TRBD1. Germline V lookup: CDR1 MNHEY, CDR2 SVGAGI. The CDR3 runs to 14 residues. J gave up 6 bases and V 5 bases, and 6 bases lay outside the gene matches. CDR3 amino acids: CASSAWDRSGELFF. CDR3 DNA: TGTGCCAGCAGTGCATGGGACAGATCCGGGGAGCTGTTTTTT.

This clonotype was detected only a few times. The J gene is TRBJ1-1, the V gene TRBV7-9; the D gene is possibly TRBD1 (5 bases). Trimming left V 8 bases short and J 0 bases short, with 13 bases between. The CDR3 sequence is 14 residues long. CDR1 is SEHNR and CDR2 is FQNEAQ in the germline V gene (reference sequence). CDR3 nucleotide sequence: TGTGCCAGCCGCCGGGGCAGCCTGAACACTGAAGCTTTCTTT. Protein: CASRRGSLNTEAFF.